This T cell receptor beta chain was captured in a study of T cell repertoires in cytomegalovirus infection. Whole-study context: CMV infection and matching HLA type were both indicated by public TCR beta signatures.

TCRdb reprocessed the reads via MiXCR and lists one record per CDR3 protein. The table has approximately 1,000,000 distinct CDR3 sequences, approximately 33% seen once; the top ten hold around 15%. CDR1 and CDR2 from the germline V gene are MNHEY and SMNVEV (reference sequence). CDR3 length: 18 residues. The V segment lost 1 base and the J segment 2 bases; nucleotides outside the gene matches: 6. As for this clonotype: Its antigen is unknown.

The sequence was obtained from a human donor in good health (CMV status not recorded). Some clones in this sample may be carry-over from other donors' samples. The J gene is TRBJ2-3, the V gene TRBV27; 13 bases match TRBD2. The sample consisted of cultured CD8+ T cells from PBMCs, taken from culture after CMV antigen stimulation. CDR3 DNA: TGTGCCAGCAGTTTATACCCCGGGACTAGCGGGGCCACAGATACGCAGTATTTT. The encoded protein is CASSLYPGTSGATDTQYF.